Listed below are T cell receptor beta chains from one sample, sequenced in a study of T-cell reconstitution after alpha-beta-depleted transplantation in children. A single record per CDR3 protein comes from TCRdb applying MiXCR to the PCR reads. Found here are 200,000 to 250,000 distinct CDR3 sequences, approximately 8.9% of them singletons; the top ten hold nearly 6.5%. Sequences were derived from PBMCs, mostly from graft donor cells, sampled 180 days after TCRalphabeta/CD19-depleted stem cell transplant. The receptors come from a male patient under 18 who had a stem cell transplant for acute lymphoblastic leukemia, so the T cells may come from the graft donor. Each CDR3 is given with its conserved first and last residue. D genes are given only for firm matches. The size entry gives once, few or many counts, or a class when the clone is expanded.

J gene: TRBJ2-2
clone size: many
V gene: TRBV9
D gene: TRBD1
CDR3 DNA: TGTGCCAGCAGCGCCGTTACCGGACAGGGCACCGGGGAGCTGTTTTTT
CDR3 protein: CASSAVTGQGTGELFF

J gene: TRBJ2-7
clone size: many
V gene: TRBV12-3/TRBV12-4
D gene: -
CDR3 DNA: TGTGCCAGCGGTCTGGGCGAGCAGTACTTC
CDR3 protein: CASGLGEQYF

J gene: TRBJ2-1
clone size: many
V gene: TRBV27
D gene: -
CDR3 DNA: TGTGCCAGCAGTTTATGGCCGGGGGCTAATGAGCAGTTCTTC
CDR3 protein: CASSLWPGANEQFF

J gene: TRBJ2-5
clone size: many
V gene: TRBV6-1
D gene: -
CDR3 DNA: TGTGCCAGCAGTAATAGCCGGGGCCCCCAAGAGACCCAGTACTTC
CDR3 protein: CASSNSRGPQETQYF

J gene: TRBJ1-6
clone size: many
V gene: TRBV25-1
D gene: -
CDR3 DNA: TGTGCCAGCAGTCGGAAGGGAAGAAGGGATTCACCCCTCCACTTT
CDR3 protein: CASSRKGRRDSPLHF

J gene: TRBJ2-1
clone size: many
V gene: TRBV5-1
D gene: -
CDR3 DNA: TGCGCCAGCAGCTTGGGGCGGGGCAACTCCTACAATGAGCAGTTCTTC
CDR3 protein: CASSLGRGNSYNEQFF

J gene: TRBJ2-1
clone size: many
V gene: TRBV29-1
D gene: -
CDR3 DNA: TGCAGCGGTACGCGGGTAGGCAATGAGCAGTTCTTC
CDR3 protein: CSGTRVGNEQFF

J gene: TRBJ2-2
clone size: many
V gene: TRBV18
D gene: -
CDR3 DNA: TGTGCCAGCTCACGAATACACCCCGGGGAGCTGTTTTTT
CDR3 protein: CASSRIHPGELFF

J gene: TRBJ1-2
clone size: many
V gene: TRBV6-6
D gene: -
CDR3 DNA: TGTGCCAGCAGTTACGGTGGCTGGTATGGCTACACCTTC
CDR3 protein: CASSYGGWYGYTF

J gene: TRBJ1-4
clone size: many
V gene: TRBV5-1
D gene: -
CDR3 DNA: TGCGCCAGCAGCTTGGTGGCAGGGTCATTTAATGAAAAACTGTTTTTT
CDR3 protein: CASSLVAGSFNEKLFF

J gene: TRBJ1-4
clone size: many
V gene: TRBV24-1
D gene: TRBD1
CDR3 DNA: TGTGCCACCAGTGAGCCCAGGGGGCGAAAGCTGTTTTTT
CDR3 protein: CATSEPRGRKLFF

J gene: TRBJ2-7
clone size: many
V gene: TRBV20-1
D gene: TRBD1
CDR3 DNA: TGCAGTGCTAGAGATACGGGACAGGGGAAGAACGAGCAGTACTTC
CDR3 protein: CSARDTGQGKNEQYF

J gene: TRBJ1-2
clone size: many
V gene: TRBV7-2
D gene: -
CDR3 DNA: TGTGCCAGCAGCTACCCCCTCGGCCTAGTAGCCTATGGCTACACCTTC
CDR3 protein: CASSYPLGLVAYGYTF

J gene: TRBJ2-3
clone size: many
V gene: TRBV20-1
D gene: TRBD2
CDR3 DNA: TGCAGTGCCGGACAACTAGCGGGGGAGAGAGATACGCAGTATTTT
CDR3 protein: CSAGQLAGERDTQYF

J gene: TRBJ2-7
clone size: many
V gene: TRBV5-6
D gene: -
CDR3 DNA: TGTGCCAGCAGTTCATCCTGGGGCGAGCAGTACTTC
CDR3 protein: CASSSSWGEQYF

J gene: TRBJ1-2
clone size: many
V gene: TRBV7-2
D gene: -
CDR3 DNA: TGTGCCAGCAGCTTAGACGGGACACGCTATGGCTACACCTTC
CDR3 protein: CASSLDGTRYGYTF

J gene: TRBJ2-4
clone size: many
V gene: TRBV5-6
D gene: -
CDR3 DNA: TGTGCCAGCAGCTTCAGGGATAGAAACATTCAGTACTTC
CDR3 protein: CASSFRDRNIQYF

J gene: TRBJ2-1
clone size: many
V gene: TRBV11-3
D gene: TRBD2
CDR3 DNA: TGTGCCAGCAGCTTAGGGGTTGGGACTAGCGGGGGAAGGGCCTACAATGAGCAGTTCTTC
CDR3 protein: CASSLGVGTSGGRAYNEQFF

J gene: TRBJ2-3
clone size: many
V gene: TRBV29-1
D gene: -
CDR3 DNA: TGCAGCGTTGAATGGGCAGATACGCAGTATTTT
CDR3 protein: CSVEWADTQYF

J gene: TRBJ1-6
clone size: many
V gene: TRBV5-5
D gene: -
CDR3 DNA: TGTGCCAGCAGCTTGGACCCTACGTATTCACCCCTCCACTTT
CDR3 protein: CASSLDPTYSPLHF

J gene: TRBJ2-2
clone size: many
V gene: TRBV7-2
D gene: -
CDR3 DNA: TGTGCCAGCAGCTTAGCGGGGGGATTAACCGGGGAGCTGTTTTTT
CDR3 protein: CASSLAGGLTGELFF

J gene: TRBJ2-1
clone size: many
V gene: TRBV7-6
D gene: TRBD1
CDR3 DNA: TGTGCCAGCAGCTTAGTCGGCGCAACAGGGGCTCACAATGAGCAGTTCTTC
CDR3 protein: CASSLVGATGAHNEQFF

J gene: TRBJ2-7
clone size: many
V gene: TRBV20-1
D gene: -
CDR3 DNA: TGCAGTGCCAGCCGCCCTTCCTACGAGCAGTACTTC
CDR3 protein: CSASRPSYEQYF

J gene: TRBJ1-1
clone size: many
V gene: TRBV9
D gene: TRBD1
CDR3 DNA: TGTGCCAGCAGCGTAGCGACAGGGAGTAGTGAAGCTTTCTTT
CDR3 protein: CASSVATGSSEAFF

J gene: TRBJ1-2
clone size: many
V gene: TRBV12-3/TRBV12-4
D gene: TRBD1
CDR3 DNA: TGTGCCAGCAGGTCCGGGACAGGGGGCATCGGCTACACCTTC
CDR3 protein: CASRSGTGGIGYTF

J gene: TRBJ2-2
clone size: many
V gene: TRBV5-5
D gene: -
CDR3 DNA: TGTGCCAGCAGCACGTCTAGCGTCACCGGGGAGCTGTTTTTT
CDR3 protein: CASSTSSVTGELFF

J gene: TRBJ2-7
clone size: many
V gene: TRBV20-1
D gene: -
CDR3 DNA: TGCAGTGCTAGCGGGCCCCGCCGCAGATACGAGCAGTACTTC
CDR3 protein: CSASGPRRRYEQYF

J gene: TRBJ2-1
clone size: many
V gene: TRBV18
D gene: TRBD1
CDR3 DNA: TGTGCCAGCTCACCCCCCGACAGGGGAAGGCAGTTCTTC
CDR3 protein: CASSPPDRGRQFF

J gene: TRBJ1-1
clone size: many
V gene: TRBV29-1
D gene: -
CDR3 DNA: TGCAGCGTTGAGCTGAACACTGAAGCTTTCTTT
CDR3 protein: CSVELNTEAFF

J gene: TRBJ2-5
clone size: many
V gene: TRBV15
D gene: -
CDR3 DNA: TGTGCCACCAGCAGAGATGCAGAGACCCAGTACTTC
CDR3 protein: CATSRDAETQYF

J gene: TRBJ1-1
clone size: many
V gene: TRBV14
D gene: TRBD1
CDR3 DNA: TGTGCCAGCGATCGGACAGGGGTGAACACTGAAGCTTTCTTT
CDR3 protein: CASDRTGVNTEAFF

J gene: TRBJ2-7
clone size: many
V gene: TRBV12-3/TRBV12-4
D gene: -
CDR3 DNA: TGTGCCAGCAGTGCCGGCAGGCTAACCTACGAGCAGTACTTC
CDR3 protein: CASSAGRLTYEQYF

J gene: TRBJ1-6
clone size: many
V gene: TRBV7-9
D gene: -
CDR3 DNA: TGTGCCAGCAGCCCGGCGAGGGGGGCTAATTCACCCCTCCACTTT
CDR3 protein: CASSPARGANSPLHF

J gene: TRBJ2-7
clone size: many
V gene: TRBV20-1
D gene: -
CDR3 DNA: TGCAGTGCTTTAGCGGTCTCCTACGAGCAGTACTTC
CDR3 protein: CSALAVSYEQYF